These 2 T cell receptor beta chains were all obtained from the same sample, sequenced in a study of graft-versus-host responses after intestinal transplantation. What these receptors recognize is not known. The repertoire was sequenced with immunoSEQ multiplex PCR; TCRdb's copy has only in-frame clones and lacks some. The sample shows 85,000 to 100,000 clones, 75% to 90% of them seen only once. Material: unstimulated CD4+ T cells sorted from spleen or lymph node cells, obtained before intestinal transplant. The receptors come from a human donor who received an intestinal transplant.

The CDR3 DNA follows: TGCGCCAGCAGATACTCGACAGGCGGTGGGCACAGCTCCTATAATTCACCCCTCCACTTT. Its protein product is CASRYSTGGGHSSYNSPLHF. The chain has TRBV5-1 and TRBJ1-6; a possible D gene is TRBD1 (6 bases). Germline V lookup: CDR1 SGHRS, CDR2 YFSETQ. The CDR3 is 20 residues long. Trimming pared 5 bases from V and 0 bases from J, leaving 24 bases between.

The J gene is TRBJ2-5, the V gene TRBV11-2; maybe TRBD1 (5 bases). The CDR3 is made up of 14 amino acids. Trimming stripped 1 base from V and 1 base from J, with 7 bases between. Per germline, CDR1 SGHAT and CDR2 FQNNGV. CDR3 residues: CASSLVQGQETQYF. CDR3 bases: TGTGCCAGCAGCTTAGTCCAGGGCCAAGAGACCCAGTACTTC. Drawing the rest from reference TRBV11-2 and TRBJ2-5, the complete variable domain is EAGVAQSPRYKIIEKRQSVAFWCNPISGHATLYWYQQILGQGPKLLIQFQNNGVVDDSQLPKDRFSAERLKGVDSTLKIQPAKLEDSAVYLCASSLVQGQETQYFGPGTRLLVL.